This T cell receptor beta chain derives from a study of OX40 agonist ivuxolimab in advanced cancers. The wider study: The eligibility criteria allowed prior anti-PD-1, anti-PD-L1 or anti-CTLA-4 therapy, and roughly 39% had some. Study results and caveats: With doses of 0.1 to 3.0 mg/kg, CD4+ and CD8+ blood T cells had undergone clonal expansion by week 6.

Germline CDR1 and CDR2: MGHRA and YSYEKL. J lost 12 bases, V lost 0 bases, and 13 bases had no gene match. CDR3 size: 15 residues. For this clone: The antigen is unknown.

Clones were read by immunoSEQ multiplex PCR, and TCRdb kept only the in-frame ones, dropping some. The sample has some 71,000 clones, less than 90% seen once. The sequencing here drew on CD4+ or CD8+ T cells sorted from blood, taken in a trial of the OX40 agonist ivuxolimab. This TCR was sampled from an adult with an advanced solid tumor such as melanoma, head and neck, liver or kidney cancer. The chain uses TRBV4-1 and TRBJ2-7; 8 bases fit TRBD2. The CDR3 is CASSQDEGSGTSRYF. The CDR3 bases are TGCGCCAGCAGCCAAGATGAGGGTAGCGGGACCTCGAGGTACTTC.